This paragraph reports one T cell receptor beta chain. The antigen remains undetermined. This sample was included in a study of early T cells in non-severe SARS-CoV-2 infection. Study context: Bulk RNA from unsorted whole blood was sequenced; chains were unpaired. Regarding the study as a whole: Using VDJdb, the matching emphasized anti-spike CD8 responses while missing private and CD4 specificities.

The protocol attached unique molecular identifiers to individual cDNA molecules. A single record per CDR3 protein comes from TCRdb applying MiXCR to the 5' RACE reads. The table shows some 41,000 distinct CDR3 sequences, with 20% to 25% occurring only once. This TCR was sampled from an adult who was a healthcare worker with PCR-confirmed SARS-CoV-2 infection or an uninfected control (not recorded which). Material: whole blood, obtained at baseline.

CDR3 region: CASSPPSGAADTQYF. The CDR3 bases are TGTGCCAGCAGCCCTCCCAGCGGGGCGGCCGATACGCAGTATTTT. The genes are TRBV14 and TRBJ2-3; 7 bases fit TRBD2. This CDR3 comprises 15 residues. J gave up 6 bases and V 4 bases, and 10 bases lay outside the gene matches. Germline V gene lookup returns CDR1 SGHDN and CDR2 FVKESK. The full variable domain, its missing parts supplied by reference TRBV14 and TRBJ2-3, is EAGVTQFPSHSVIEKGQTVTLRCDPISGHDNLYWYRRVMGKEIKFLLHFVKESKQDESGMPNNRFLAERTGGTYSTLKVQPAELEDSGVYFCASSPPSGAADTQYFGPGTRLTVL.